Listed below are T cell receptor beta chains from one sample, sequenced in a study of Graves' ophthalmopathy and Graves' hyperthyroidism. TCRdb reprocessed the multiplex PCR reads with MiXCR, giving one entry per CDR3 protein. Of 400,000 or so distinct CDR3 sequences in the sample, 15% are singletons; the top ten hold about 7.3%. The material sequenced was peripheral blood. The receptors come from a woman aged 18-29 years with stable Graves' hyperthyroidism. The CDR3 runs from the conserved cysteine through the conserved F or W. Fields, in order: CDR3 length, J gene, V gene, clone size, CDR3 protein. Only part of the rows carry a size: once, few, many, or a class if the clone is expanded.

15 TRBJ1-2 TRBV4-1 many CASSQGSGTGELSGF
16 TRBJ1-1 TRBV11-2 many CASSPPMGERNTEAFF
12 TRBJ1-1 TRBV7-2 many CASSLAMGEAFF
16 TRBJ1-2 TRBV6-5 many CASSYGVGRSNYGYTF
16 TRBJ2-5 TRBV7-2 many CASSSRDRGIGETQYF
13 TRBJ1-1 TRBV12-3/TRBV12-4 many CASRWTATTEAFF
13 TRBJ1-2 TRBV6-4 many CASSDLGGYGYTF
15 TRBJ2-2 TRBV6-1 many CASSTGLALTGELFF
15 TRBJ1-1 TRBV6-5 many CASSLTGTVGTEAFF
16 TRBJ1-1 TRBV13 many CASSSRLFGANTEAFF
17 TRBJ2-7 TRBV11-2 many CASSLELMAGVTHEQYF
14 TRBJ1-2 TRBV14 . CASSQDVGEYGYTF
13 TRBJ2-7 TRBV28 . CASSWGLGNEQYF
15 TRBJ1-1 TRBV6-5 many CASSYGDRQNTEAFF
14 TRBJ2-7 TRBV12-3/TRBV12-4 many CASKHGPLSYEQYF
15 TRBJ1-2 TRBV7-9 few CASSKRDSLNYGYTF
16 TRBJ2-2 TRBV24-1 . CATSDPGQGDSGELFF
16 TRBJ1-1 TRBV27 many CASSPVVAAMNTEAFF
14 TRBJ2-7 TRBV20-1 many CSARRGSGVHEQYF
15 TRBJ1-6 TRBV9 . CASSVGSRPNSPLHF
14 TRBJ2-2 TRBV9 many CASSVRQGSGELFF
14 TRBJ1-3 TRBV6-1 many CASSEGAGQRTIYF
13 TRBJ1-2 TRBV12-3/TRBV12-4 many CASSLYRGNGYTF